This TCR beta chain was observed in a study of CD8+ T cells in alopecia areata. On the study more broadly: Grafts of skin from C3H/HeJ donors aged roughly 6-12 months with spontaneous alopecia went to female C3H/HeJ mice aged roughly 7-10 weeks. General study results and limits: Clonality in lesional scalp, especially alopecia totalis/universalis, exceeded that of normal scalp. Patients displayed less clarity in TCR sharing than mice, a finding possibly related to HLA. Scalp specimens additionally yield sequences from normal skin's resident alphabeta T cells.

Cells from pooled cutaneous lymph nodes were sorted by CD4, CD8alpha, NKG2D, NKG2ACE and other markers. The CDR3 loop spans 15 amino acids. V dropped 5 bases and J dropped 1 base, with 13 bases sitting between them. Germline CDR1 and CDR2: SNHLY and FYNGKV (reference sequence). cDNA serving as the sequencing template came from extracted, reverse transcribed RNA. TCRdb's copy holds only in-frame clones and misses some; the assay was immunoSEQ multiplex PCR. The record shows 200,000 to 300,000 clones for this sample, with no singletons present. This clone was picked up many times. Its specificity is unknown. Germline and genes: mouse. The read is 4 residues too short to cover the CDR3 end, so that end is filled in from the germline J gene.

The sequenced sample was CD4+ T cells sorted from a lymph node. The chain employs TRBV3 and TRBJ2-5; perhaps TRBD2 as D (6 bases). This TCR came from a C3H/HeJ mouse with alopecia areata. This strain has MHC haplotype H2-k. This chain's CDR3 is CASSARLDHQDTQYF. The CDR3 DNA, read in part, is TGTGCCAGCAGCGCCCGACTGGACCACCAAGAC. Using reference TRBV3 and TRBJ2-5 for the parts outside the CDR3, the full variable domain is GPKVLQIPSHQIIDMGQMVTLNCDPVSNHLYFYWYKQILGQQMEFLVNFYNGKVMEKSKLFKDQFSVERPDGSYFTLKIQPTALEDSAVYFCASSARLDHQDTQYFGPGTRLLVL.